This TCR beta chain was captured in a study of control samples from healthy donors and cancer patients. Germline values: CDR1 MNHEY, CDR2 SVGAGI. V dropped 8 bases and J dropped 0 bases, with 7 bases sitting between them. The CDR3 loop spans 12 amino acids. The repertoire was sequenced with immunoSEQ multiplex PCR; TCRdb's copy has only in-frame clones and lacks some. Of approximately 160,000 clones listed, 94% are singletons. The receptor was isolated from a woman aged 18 to 35 in good health. This chain uses TRBV6-5 with TRBJ1-2; D not certain. The sample was blood. The CDR3 nucleotides are TGTGCCAGCGACATCGCTAACTATGGCTACACCTTC. Translated, it gives CASDIANYGYTF.